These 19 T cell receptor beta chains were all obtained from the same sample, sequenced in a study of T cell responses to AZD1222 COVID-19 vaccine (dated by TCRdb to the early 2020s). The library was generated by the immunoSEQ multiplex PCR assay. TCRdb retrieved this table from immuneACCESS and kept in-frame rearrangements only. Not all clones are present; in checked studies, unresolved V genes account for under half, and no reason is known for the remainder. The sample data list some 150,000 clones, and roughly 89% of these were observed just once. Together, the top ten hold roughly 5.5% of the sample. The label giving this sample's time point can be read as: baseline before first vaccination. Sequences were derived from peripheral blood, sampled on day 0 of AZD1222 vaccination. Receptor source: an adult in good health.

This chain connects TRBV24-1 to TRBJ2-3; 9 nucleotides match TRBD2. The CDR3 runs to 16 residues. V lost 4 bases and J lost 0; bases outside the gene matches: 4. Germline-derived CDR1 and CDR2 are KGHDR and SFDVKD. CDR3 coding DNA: TGTGCCACCAGTGACACCGGGACTAGCAGCACAGATACGCAGTATTTT. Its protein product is CATSDTGTSSTDTQYF.

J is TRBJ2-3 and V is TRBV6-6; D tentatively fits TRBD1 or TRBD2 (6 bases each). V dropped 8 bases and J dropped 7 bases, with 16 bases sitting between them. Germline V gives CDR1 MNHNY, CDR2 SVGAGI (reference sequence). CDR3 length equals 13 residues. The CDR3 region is CASGGPTANTQYF. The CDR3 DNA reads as TGTGCCAGCGGGGGGCCGACAGCCAATACGCAGTATTTT.

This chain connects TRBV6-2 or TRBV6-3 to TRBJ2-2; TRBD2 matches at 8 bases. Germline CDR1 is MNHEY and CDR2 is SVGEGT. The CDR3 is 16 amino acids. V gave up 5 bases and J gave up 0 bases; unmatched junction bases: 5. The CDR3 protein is CASSLTSGANTGELFF. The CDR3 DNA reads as TGTGCCAGCAGTCTAACTAGCGGCGCGAACACCGGGGAGCTGTTTTTT.

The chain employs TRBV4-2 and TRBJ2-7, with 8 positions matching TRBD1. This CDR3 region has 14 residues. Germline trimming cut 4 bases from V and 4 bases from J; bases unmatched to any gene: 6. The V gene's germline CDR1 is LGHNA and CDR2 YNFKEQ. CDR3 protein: CASSPGQGGYEQYF. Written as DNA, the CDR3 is TGTGCCAGCAGCCCCGGACAGGGAGGTTACGAGCAGTACTTC.

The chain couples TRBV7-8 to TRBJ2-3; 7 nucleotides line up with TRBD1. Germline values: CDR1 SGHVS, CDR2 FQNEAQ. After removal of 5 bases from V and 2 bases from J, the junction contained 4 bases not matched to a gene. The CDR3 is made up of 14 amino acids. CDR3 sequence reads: CASSDRVDTDTQYF. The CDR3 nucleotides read TGTGCCAGCAGCGACAGGGTCGACACAGATACGCAGTATTTT.

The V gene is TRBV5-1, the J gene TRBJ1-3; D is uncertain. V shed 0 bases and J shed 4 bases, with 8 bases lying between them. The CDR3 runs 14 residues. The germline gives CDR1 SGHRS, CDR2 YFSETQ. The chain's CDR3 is CASSLDGYGNTIYF. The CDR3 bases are TGCGCCAGCAGCTTGGACGGTTACGGAAACACCATATATTTT. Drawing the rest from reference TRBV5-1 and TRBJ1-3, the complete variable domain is KAGVTQTPRYLIKTRGQQVTLSCSPISGHRSVSWYQQTPGQGLQFLFEYFSETQRNKGNFPGRFSGRQFSNSRSEMNVSTLELGDSALYLCASSLDGYGNTIYFGEGSWLTVV.

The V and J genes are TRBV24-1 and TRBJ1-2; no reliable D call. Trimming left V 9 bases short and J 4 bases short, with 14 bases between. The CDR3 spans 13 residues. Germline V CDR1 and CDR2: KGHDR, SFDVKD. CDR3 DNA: TGTGCCACCGCTCTCGGGATCTCCTATGGCTACACCTTC. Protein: CATALGISYGYTF.

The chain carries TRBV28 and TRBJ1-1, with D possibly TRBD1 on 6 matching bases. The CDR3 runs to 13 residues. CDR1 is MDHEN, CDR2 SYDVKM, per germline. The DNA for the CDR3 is TGTGTGGTGAGGGGGAGGGTCGATACTGAAGCTTTCTTT. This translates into CVVRGRVDTEAFF.

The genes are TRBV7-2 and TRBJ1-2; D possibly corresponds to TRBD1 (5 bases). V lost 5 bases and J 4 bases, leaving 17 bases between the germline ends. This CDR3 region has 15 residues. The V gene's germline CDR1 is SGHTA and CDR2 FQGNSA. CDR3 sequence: CASSPPDTLLYGYTF. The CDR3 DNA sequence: TGTGCCAGCAGCCCTCCGGACACCCTTCTCTATGGCTACACCTTC. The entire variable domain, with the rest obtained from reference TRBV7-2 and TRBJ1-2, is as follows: GAGVSQSPSNKVTEKGKDVELRCDPISGHTALYWYRQSLGQGLEFLIYFQGNSAPDKSGLPSDRFSAERTGGSVSTLTIQRTQQEDSAVYLCASSPPDTLLYGYTFGSGTRLTVV.

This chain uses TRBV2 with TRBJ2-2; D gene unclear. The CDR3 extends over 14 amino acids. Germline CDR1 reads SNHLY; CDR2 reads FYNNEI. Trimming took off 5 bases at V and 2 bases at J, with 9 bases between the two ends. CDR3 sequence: CASSPEYNTGELFF. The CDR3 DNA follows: TGTGCCAGCAGTCCAGAATACAACACCGGGGAGCTGTTTTTT.

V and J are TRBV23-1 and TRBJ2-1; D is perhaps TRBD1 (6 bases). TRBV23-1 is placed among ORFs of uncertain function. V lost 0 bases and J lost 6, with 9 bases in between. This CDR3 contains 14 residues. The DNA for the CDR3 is TGCGCCAGCAGTCAATCGGGGGCCTCCAATGAGCAGTTCTTC. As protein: CASSQSGASNEQFF.

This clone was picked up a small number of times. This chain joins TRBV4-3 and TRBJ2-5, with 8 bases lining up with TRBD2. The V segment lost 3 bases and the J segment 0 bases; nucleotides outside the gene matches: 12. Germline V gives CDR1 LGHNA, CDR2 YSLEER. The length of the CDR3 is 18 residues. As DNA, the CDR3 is TGCGCCAGCAGCCAGTTCCTACCGGGAGGGGGGGACCAAGAGACCCAGTACTTC. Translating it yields CASSQFLPGGGDQETQYF.

CDR3 sequence: CASSYKDRGTDTQYF. CDR3 sequence (DNA): TGTGCCAGCAGTTACAAAGACAGGGGAACAGATACGCAGTATTTT. The chain couples TRBV27 to TRBJ2-3, with TRBD1 matching over 8 bases. CDR1 MNHEY and CDR2 SMNVEV come from the germline V gene (reference sequence). The CDR3 runs to 15 residues. The J segment lost 3 bases and the V segment lost 4 bases, leaving 6 bases of the junction unmatched.

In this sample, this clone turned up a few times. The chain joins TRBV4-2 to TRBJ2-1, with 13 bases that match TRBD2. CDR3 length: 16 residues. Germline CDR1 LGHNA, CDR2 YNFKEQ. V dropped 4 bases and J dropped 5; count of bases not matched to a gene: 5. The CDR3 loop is CASSPTGTSGNNEQFF. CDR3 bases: TGTGCCAGCAGCCCGACTGGGACTAGCGGGAACAATGAGCAGTTCTTC.

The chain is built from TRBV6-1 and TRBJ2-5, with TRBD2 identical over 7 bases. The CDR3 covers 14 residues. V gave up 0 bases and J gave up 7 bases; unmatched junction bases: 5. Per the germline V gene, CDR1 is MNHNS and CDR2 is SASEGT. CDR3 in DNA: TGTGCCAGCAGTGAAGCAACGGGGGAGGGGACCCAGTACTTC. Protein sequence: CASSEATGEGTQYF.

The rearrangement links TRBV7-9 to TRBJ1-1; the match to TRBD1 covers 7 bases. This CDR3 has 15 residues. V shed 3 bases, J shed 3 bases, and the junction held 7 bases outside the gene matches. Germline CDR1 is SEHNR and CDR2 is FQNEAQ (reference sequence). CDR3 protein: CASSFAQGTDTEAFF. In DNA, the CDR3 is TGTGCCAGCAGCTTCGCACAGGGGACGGACACTGAAGCTTTCTTT.

The CDR3 is CASILKEGQTQETQYF. DNA for the CDR3: TGTGCCAGTATTCTCAAGGAGGGACAGACCCAAGAGACCCAGTACTTC. The chain recombines TRBV19 with TRBJ2-5; tentatively, D is TRBD1 (7 bases). This CDR3 spans 16 amino acids. The germline gives CDR1 LNHDA, CDR2 SQIVND (reference sequence). V lost 7 bases, J lost 1 base, and 19 bases lay in between. Variable domain in full (rest from reference TRBV19 and TRBJ2-5): DGGITQSPKYLFRKEGQNVTLSCEQNLNHDAMYWYRQDPGQGLRLIYYSQIVNDFQKGDIAEGYSVSREKKESFPLTVTSAQKNPTAFYLCASILKEGQTQETQYFGPGTRLLVL.

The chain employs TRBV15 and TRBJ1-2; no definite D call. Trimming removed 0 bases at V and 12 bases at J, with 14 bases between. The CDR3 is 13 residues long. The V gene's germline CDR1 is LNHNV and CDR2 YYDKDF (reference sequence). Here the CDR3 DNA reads TGTGCCACCAGCAGAGAGGTCGACGGAATTAACACCTTC. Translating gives CATSREVDGINTF.

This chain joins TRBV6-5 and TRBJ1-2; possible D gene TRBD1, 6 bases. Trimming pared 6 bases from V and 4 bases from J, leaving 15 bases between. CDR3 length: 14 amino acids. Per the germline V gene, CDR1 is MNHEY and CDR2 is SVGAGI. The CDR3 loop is CASRPYTGIYGYTF. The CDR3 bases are TGTGCCAGCAGACCCTACACAGGGATCTATGGCTACACCTTC.